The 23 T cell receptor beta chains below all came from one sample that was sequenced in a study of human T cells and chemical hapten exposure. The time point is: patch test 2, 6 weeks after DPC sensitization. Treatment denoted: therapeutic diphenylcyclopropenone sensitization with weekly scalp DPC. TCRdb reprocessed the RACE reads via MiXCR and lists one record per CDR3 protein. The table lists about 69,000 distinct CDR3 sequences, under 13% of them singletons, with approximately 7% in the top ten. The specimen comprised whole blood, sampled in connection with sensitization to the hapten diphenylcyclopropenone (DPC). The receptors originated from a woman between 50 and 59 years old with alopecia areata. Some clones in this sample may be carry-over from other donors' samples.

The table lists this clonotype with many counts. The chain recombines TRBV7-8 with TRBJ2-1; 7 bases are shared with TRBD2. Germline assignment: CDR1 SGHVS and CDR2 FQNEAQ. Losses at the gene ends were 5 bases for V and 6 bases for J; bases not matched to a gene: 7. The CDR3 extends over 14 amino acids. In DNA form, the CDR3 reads TGTGCCAGCAGCCGGGGTAGGACTAGCAATGAGCAGTTCTTC. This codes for CASSRGRTSNEQFF.

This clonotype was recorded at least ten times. CDR3 in amino acids: CASSYRQDYTDTQYF. The DNA of the CDR3 is TGTGCCAGCTCCTACAGGCAGGATTACACAGATACGCAGTATTTT. This chain uses TRBV7-9 with TRBJ2-3; perhaps TRBD1 as D (5 bases). CDR1 and CDR2 (germline): SEHNR, FQNEAQ (reference sequence). V was trimmed by 8 bases and J by 2 bases, leaving 17 bases between them. The CDR3 totals 15 residues. The full variable domain, in which reference TRBV7-9 and TRBJ2-3 provide the parts outside the CDR3, is DTGVSQNPRHKITKRGQNVTFRCDPISEHNRLYWYRQTLGQGPEFLTYFQNEAQLEKSRLLSDRFSAERPKGSFSTLEIQRTEQGDSAMYLCASSYRQDYTDTQYFGPGTRLTVL.

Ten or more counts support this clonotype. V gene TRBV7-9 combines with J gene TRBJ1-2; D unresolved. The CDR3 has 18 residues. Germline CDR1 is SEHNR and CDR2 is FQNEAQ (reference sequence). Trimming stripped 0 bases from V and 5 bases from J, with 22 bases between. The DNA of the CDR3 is TGTGCCAGCAGCTTAGCGCTAGCCCGGGGTCGGTTGGTGTATGGCTACACCTTC. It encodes CASSLALARGRLVYGYTF.

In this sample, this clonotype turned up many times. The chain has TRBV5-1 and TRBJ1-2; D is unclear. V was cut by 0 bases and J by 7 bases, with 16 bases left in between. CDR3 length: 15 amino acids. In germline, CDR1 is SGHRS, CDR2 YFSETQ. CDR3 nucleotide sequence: TGCGCCAGCAGCTTGGTAGCATCCGGAGGCCCTGGCTACACCTTC. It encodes CASSLVASGGPGYTF.

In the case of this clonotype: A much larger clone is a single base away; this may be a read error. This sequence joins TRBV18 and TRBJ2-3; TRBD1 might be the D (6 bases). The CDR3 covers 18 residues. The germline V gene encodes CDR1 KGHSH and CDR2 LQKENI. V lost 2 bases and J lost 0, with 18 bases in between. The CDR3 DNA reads TGTGCCAGCTCACCATACAAAACCGGGACATGGAGCACAGATACGCAGTATTTT. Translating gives CASSPYKTGTWSTDTQYF. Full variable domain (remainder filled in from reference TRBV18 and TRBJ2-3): NAGVMQNPRHLVRRRGQEARLRCSPMKGHSHVYWYRQLPEEGLKFMVYLQKENIIDESGMPKERFSAEFPKEGPSILRIQQVVRGDSAAYFCASSPYKTGTWSTDTQYFGPGTRLTVL.

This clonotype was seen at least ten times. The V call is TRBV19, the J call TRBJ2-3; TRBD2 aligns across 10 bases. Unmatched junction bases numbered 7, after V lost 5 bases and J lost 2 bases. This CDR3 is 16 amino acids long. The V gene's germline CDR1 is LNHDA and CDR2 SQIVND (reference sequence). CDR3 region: CASSAELAGFTDTQYF. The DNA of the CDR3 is TGTGCCAGTAGTGCAGAACTAGCGGGATTCACAGATACGCAGTATTTT. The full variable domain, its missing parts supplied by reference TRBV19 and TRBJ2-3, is DGGITQSPKYLFRKEGQNVTLSCEQNLNHDAMYWYRQDPGQGLRLIYYSQIVNDFQKGDIAEGYSVSREKKESFPLTVTSAQKNPTAFYLCASSAELAGFTDTQYFGPGTRLTVL.

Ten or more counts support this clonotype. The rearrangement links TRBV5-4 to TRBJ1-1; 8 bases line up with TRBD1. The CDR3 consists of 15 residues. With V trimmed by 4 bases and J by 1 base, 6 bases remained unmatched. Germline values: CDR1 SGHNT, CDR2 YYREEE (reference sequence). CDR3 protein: CASSPRTGWNTEAFF. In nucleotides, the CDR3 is TGTGCCAGCAGCCCACGGACAGGGTGGAACACTGAAGCTTTCTTT.

The DNA for the CDR3 is TGTGCCAGCAGACTCCGGATAGAACCTTATGGCTACACCTTC. Its protein is CASRLRIEPYGYTF. This rearrangement joins TRBV3-1 to TRBJ1-2; D ambiguous. This CDR3 contains 14 residues. Trimming left V 6 bases short and J 5 bases short, with 16 bases between. Germline V CDR1 and CDR2: LGHDT, YNNKEL (reference sequence).

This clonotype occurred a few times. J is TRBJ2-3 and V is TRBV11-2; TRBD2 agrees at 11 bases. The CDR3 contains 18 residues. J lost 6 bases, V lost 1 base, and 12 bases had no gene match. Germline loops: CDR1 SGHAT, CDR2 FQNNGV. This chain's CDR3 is CASSLAASGRITTDTQYF. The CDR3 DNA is TGTGCCAGCAGCTTAGCGGCTAGCGGGAGGATTACAACCGATACGCAGTATTTT.

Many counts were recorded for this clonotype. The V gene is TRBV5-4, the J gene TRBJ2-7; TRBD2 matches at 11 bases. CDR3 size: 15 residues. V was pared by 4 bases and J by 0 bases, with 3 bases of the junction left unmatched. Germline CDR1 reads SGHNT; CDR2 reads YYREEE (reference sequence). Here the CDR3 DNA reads TGTGCCAGCAGCGGGGGACTAGCGGCCTCCTACGAGCAGTACTTC. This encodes CASSGGLAASYEQYF.

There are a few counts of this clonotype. CDR3 sequence (DNA): TGTGCCAGCAGCTTAGGGGACCCCCGGCAGTTCTTC. Translation: CASSLGDPRQFF. This sequence joins TRBV13 and TRBJ2-1; D is undetermined. CDR3 length: 12 amino acids. Per the germline V gene, CDR1 is PRHDT and CDR2 is FYEKMQ (reference sequence). Trimming stripped 0 bases from V and 12 bases from J, with 9 bases between.

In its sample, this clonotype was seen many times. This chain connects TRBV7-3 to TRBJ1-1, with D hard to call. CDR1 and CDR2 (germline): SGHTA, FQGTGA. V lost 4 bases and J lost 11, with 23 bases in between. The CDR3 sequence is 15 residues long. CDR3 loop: CASSSMPGALDPAFF. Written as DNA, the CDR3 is TGTGCCAGCAGCTCTATGCCGGGAGCCTTAGATCCGGCTTTCTTT.

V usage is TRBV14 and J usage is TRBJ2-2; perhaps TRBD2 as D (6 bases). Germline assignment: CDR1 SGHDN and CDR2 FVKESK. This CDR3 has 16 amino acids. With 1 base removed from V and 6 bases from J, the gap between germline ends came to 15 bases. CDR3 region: CASSQATGARPGELFF. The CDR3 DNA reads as TGTGCCAGCAGCCAAGCTACGGGAGCCCGACCCGGGGAGCTGTTTTTT. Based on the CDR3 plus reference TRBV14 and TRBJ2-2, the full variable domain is EAGVTQFPSHSVIEKGQTVTLRCDPISGHDNLYWYRRVMGKEIKFLLHFVKESKQDESGMPNNRFLAERTGGTYSTLKVQPAELEDSGVYFCASSQATGARPGELFFGEGSRLTVL.

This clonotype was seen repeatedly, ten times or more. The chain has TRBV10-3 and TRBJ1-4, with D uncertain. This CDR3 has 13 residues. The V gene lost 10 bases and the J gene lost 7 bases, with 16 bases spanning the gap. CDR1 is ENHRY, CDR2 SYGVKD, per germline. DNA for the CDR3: TGTGCCACGACGAGGGCCCTCGGTGAAAAACTGTTTTTT. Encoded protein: CATTRALGEKLFF.

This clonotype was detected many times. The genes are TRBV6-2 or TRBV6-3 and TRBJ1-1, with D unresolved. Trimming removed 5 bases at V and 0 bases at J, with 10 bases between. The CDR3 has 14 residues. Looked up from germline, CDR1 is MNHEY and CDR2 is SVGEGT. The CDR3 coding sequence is TGTGCCAGCAGTGAGTACCGGATGAACACTGAAGCTTTCTTT. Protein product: CASSEYRMNTEAFF.

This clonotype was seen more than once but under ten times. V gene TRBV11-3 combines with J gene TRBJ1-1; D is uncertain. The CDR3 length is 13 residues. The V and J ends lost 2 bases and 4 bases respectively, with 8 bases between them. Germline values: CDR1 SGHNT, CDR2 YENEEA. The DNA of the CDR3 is TGTGCCAGCAGCTTATCCCCGTCCACTGAAGCTTTCTTT. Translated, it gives CASSLSPSTEAFF.

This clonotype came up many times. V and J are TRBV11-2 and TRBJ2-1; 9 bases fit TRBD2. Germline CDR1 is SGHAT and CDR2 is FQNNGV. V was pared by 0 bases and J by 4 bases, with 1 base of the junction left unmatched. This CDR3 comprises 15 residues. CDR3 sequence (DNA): TGTGCCAGCAGCTTAGAACTAGCGGGTTACAATGAGCAGTTCTTC. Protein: CASSLELAGYNEQFF. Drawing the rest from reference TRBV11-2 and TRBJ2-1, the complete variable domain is EAGVAQSPRYKIIEKRQSVAFWCNPISGHATLYWYQQILGQGPKLLIQFQNNGVVDDSQLPKDRFSAERLKGVDSTLKIQPAKLEDSAVYLCASSLELAGYNEQFFGPGTRLTVL.

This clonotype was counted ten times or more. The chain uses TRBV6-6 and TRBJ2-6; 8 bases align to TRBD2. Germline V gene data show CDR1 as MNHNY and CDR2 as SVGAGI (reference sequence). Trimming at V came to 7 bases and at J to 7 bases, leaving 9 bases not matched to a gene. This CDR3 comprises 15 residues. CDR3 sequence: CASISPGGGANVLTF. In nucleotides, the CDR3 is TGTGCCAGCATTTCCCCGGGAGGGGGAGCCAACGTCCTGACTTTC.

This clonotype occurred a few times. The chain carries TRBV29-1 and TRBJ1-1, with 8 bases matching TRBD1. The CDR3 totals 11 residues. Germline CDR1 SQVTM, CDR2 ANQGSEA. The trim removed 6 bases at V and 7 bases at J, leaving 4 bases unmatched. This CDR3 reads CSVTGTGEAFF. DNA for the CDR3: TGCAGCGTGACCGGGACAGGTGAAGCTTTCTTT.

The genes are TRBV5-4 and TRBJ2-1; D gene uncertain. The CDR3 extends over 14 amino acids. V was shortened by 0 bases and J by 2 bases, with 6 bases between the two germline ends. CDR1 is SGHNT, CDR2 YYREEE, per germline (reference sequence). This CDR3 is CASSLETTYNEQFF. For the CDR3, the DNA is TGTGCCAGCAGCTTGGAAACTACCTACAATGAGCAGTTCTTC.

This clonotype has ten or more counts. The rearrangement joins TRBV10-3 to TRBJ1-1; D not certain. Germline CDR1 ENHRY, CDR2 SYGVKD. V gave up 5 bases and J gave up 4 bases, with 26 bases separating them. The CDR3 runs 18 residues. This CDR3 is CAISPGVAYGEGSTEAFF. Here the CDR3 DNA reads TGTGCCATCAGTCCCGGGGTAGCTTATGGAGAGGGAAGCACTGAAGCTTTCTTT.

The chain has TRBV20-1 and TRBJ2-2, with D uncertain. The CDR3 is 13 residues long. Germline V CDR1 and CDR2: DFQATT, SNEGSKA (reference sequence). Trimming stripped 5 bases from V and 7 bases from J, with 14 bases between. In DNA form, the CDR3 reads TGCAGTGCTCCTTTTACATCAGGCGGGGAGCTGTTTTTT. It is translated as CSAPFTSGGELFF.

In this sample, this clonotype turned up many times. Written as DNA, the CDR3 is TGTGCCAGCAGCTTAGGAGCCACTGAGCAGTTCTTC. It yields the protein CASSLGATEQFF. This rearrangement joins TRBV7-2 to TRBJ2-1; D remains ambiguous. CDR1 is SGHTA, CDR2 FQGNSA, per germline. Trimming cost V 1 base and J 9 bases, with 7 bases left between them. The CDR3 has 12 amino acids.